The rows below give T cell receptor beta chains drawn from one sample of a study of blood T cell repertoires in COVID-19. Profiled with immunoSEQ multiplex PCR; TCRdb holds only in-frame clones, not every one. Among 130,000 or so clones listed, more than 80% were seen once. The sample comprised peripheral blood. Receptor source: a woman aged 55 to 70 with acute or convalescent COVID-19. Both conserved end residues are part of each CDR3. Each record gives: D gene, clone size, V gene, CDR3 length, CDR3 protein. The D gene is left open where the match is weak. A clone size is listed for some rows: how often the clone was seen (once, few, many), or a class if it is expanded.

d_gene: TRBD1; abundance: -; v_gene: TRBV3-1/TRBV3-2; len: 15; CDR3aa: CASSQDRAGGEKLFF
d_gene: -; abundance: few; v_gene: TRBV7-9; len: 13; CDR3aa: CASSFGRDQPQHF
d_gene: -; abundance: -; v_gene: TRBV5-1; len: 14; CDR3aa: CASSPGGSPYGYTF
d_gene: TRBD1; abundance: -; v_gene: TRBV24-1; len: 13; CDR3aa: CATSDWTGQGYTF
d_gene: -; abundance: -; v_gene: TRBV27; len: 13; CDR3aa: CASSLEGRDEQFF
d_gene: TRBD1; abundance: -; v_gene: TRBV6-6; len: 15; CDR3aa: CASRNPGQGRQPQHF
d_gene: -; abundance: -; v_gene: TRBV5-1; len: 14; CDR3aa: CASSLQGSNYGYTF
d_gene: -; abundance: once; v_gene: TRBV5-4; len: 15; CDR3aa: CASSSYREAKNIQYF
d_gene: -; abundance: -; v_gene: TRBV9; len: 15; CDR3aa: CASSPRGGGTDTQYF
d_gene: -; abundance: -; v_gene: TRBV3-1/TRBV3-2; len: 15; CDR3aa: CASSPGQLSNQPQHF
d_gene: -; abundance: -; v_gene: TRBV20-1; len: 11; CDR3aa: CSAHSFQPQHF
d_gene: -; abundance: once; v_gene: TRBV24-1; len: 12; CDR3aa: CATSDPRETQYF
d_gene: -; abundance: -; v_gene: TRBV24-1; len: 13; CDR3aa: CATSDTDSYGYTF
d_gene: -; abundance: -; v_gene: TRBV9; len: 14; CDR3aa: CASSRSREGNTIYF
d_gene: -; abundance: -; v_gene: TRBV5-4; len: 13; CDR3aa: CASATGENTEAFF
d_gene: TRBD1; abundance: -; v_gene: TRBV4-2; len: 15; CDR3aa: CASSQIGQAGDGYTF
d_gene: TRBD1; abundance: -; v_gene: TRBV18; len: 14; CDR3aa: CASSPTGGYTEAFF
d_gene: TRBD1; abundance: -; v_gene: TRBV2; len: 15; CDR3aa: CASRRVTGAQETQYF
d_gene: TRBD1; abundance: -; v_gene: TRBV7-3; len: 14; CDR3aa: CASSAHQGGTEAFF
d_gene: -; abundance: few; v_gene: TRBV3-1/TRBV3-2; len: 12; CDR3aa: CASNGGGNTIYF
d_gene: TRBD1; abundance: -; v_gene: TRBV5-1; len: 15; CDR3aa: CASSLGDRATDTQYF
d_gene: TRBD1; abundance: -; v_gene: TRBV6-6; len: 15; CDR3aa: CASSYRQGSGQPQHF
d_gene: -; abundance: -; v_gene: TRBV20-1; len: 14; CDR3aa: CSASRLSSYNEQFF
d_gene: -; abundance: -; v_gene: TRBV3-1/TRBV3-2; len: 12; CDR3aa: CASSQDQWTQYF
d_gene: -; abundance: -; v_gene: TRBV6-5; len: 14; CDR3aa: CASSFTRFGYGYTF
d_gene: -; abundance: -; v_gene: TRBV28; len: 13; CDR3aa: CASSRPLDKGAFF
d_gene: -; abundance: once; v_gene: TRBV7-3; len: 15; CDR3aa: CASSKTGDAYNEQFF
d_gene: -; abundance: few; v_gene: TRBV30; len: 14; CDR3aa: CAWARNLAYYGYTF